This T cell receptor beta chain appears in the sequencing data of a study of cytomegalovirus exposure and HLA in healthy donors. Study conclusions and caveats: Subsequent analysis showed first-cohort TCR clusters tending to co-occur in about 110 validation repertoires. There were three CMV-associated chains whose specificity for CMV antigens was confirmed in vitro.

Notes on this clone: Its target is not known.

Produced via immunoSEQ multiplex PCR; TCRdb's table is partial and in-frame only. The sample has roughly 56,000 clones, 89% seen once; the top ten hold roughly 15%. There are 15 residues in the CDR3. Germline CDR1 MNHEY, CDR2 SVGAGI. J was trimmed by 9 bases and V by 5 bases; bases with no gene match: 10. Sequenced: PBMCs. The TCR originated in a woman in her late teens or twenties in good health and CMV-seronegative. V is TRBV6-5 and J is TRBJ1-6, with TRBD1 matching 7 bases. This CDR3 reads CASSTRTGVASPLHF. Written as DNA, the CDR3 is TGTGCCAGCAGTACCCGAACAGGGGTGGCTTCACCCCTCCACTTT.